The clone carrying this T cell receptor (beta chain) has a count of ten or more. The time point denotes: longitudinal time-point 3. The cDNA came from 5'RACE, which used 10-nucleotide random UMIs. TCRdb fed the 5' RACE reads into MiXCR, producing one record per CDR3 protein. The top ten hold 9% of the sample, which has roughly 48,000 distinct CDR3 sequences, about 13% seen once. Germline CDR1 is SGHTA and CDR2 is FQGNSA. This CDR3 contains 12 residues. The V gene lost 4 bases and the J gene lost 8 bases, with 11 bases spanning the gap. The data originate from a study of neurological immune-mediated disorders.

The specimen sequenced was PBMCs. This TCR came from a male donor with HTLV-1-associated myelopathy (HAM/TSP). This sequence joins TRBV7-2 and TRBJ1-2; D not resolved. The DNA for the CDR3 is TGTGCCAGCAGCTCTACAACCGGGGGCTACACCTTC. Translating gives CASSSTTGGYTF.